The 28 T cell receptor beta chains below all came from one sample that was sequenced in a study of post-analysis software for immune sequencing data. The study's findings and limits: Roughly 5 TRBV segments, TRBV5-6, TRBV5-1 and TRBV20-1 among them, were found more frequent in patients than controls.

No antigen has been assigned to these receptors. TCR beta cDNA libraries included unique molecular identifiers. TCRdb ran MiXCR on the PCR reads and lists one entry per CDR3 protein. Here the sample spans some 890,000 distinct CDR3 sequences, under 70% being singletons. Sequenced sample: blood. The receptors derive from a girl between 5 and 17 years old with multiple sclerosis.

This clonotype was observed a few times. The chain combines TRBV20-1 with TRBJ2-7; TRBD2 is a possible D gene (6 bases). This CDR3 has 12 residues. Germline CDR1 is DFQATT and CDR2 is SNEGSKA (reference sequence). V lost 1 base to trimming and J lost 5 bases, with 9 bases between them. In DNA form, the CDR3 reads TGCAGTGCTAGAGCGGGGGAGCACGAGCAGTACTTC. This gives the protein CSARAGEHEQYF.

This clonotype was detected once. This sequence joins TRBV2 and TRBJ1-2, with no clear D. V lost 2 bases to trimming and J lost 5 bases, with 15 bases between them. The CDR3 extends over 15 amino acids. From germline, CDR1 is SNHLY and CDR2 FYNNEI. The chain's CDR3 is CASSEMTRNGYGYTF. The CDR3 DNA sequence: TGTGCCAGCAGTGAAATGACCAGGAATGGGTATGGCTACACCTTC. Complete variable domain (other parts from reference TRBV2 and TRBJ1-2): EPEVTQTPSHQVTQMGQEVILRCVPISNHLYFYWYRQILGQKVEFLVSFYNNEISEKSEIFDDQFSVERPDGSNFTLKIRSTKLEDSAMYFCASSEMTRNGYGYTFGSGTRLTVV.

The rearrangement links TRBV7-6 to TRBJ1-4, with TRBD1 as a possible D gene (5 bases). V was trimmed by 2 bases and J by 8 bases, leaving 18 bases between them. CDR1 is SGHVS, CDR2 FNYEAQ, per germline. CDR3 size: 16 residues. The CDR3 coding sequence is TGTGCCAGCAGCTTAACTAAAGGGGAAGAAGGGGAAAAACTGTTTTTT. Its translation is CASSLTKGEEGEKLFF. Variable domain in full (rest from reference TRBV7-6 and TRBJ1-4): GAGVSQSPRYKVTKRGQDVALRCDPISGHVSLYWYRQALGQGPEFLTYFNYEAQQDKSGLPNDRFSAERPEGSISTLTIQRTEQRDSAMYRCASSLTKGEEGEKLFFGSGTQLSVL.

The chain combines TRBV29-1 with TRBJ2-3; D not resolved. Per the germline V gene, CDR1 is SQVTM and CDR2 is ANQGSEA. Trimming cost V 4 bases and J 0 bases, with 8 bases left between them. The CDR3 sequence is 13 residues long. CDR3 in amino acids: CSVVGLSTDTQYF. CDR3 sequence (DNA): TGCAGCGTTGTGGGCCTAAGCACAGATACGCAGTATTTT.

This clonotype appeared a few times. The chain combines TRBV29-1 with TRBJ2-5; no clear D gene. The CDR3 has 12 amino acids. From germline, CDR1 is SQVTM and CDR2 ANQGSEA. Deletions cut 4 bases from V and 5 bases from J, with 11 bases between. The CDR3 is CSVGANTETQYF. CDR3 DNA: TGCAGCGTTGGAGCTAATACGGAGACCCAGTACTTC.

The chain recombines TRBV9 with TRBJ1-2; a possible D gene is TRBD1 (5 bases). The CDR3 has 14 residues. The V gene lost 5 bases and the J gene lost 4 bases, with 15 bases spanning the gap. Germline V lookup: CDR1 SGDLS, CDR2 YYNGEE. The chain's CDR3 is CASRPSRGSYGYTF. CDR3 in DNA: TGTGCCAGCAGGCCCTCGAGGGGCAGCTATGGCTACACCTTC.

There are a few counts of this clonotype. The chain has TRBV21-1 and TRBJ2-7. TRBV21-1 is tagged as a pseudogene. The CDR3 covers 15 residues. The CDR3 protein is CASSKAGRGAYEQYF. The CDR3 bases are TGTGCCAGCAGCAAAGCGGGGAGGGGCGCCTACGAGCAGTACTTC.

Here the CDR3 reads CASSLGGGPYNYEQYF. The CDR3 DNA follows: TGTGCCAGCAGCTTGGGGGGGGGCCCCTACAATTACGAGCAGTACTTC. V gene TRBV28 combines with J gene TRBJ2-5; D perhaps matches TRBD2 (7 bases). The J call could be wrong; TRBJ2-7 is a better fit for the DNA end. This CDR3 comprises 16 residues. The germline gives CDR1 MDHEN, CDR2 SYDVKM.

This sequence joins TRBV4-2 and TRBJ1-4; no clear D. Germline-derived CDR1 and CDR2 are LGHNA and YNFKEQ. V lost 4 bases and J lost 11, with 17 bases in between. CDR3 size: 14 residues. The CDR3 DNA reads TGTGCCAGCAGCCCCCGGGGAGGGTCCGGGAAACTGTTTTTT. Its translation is CASSPRGGSGKLFF.

This clonotype was counted only a few times. The rearrangement joins TRBV2 to TRBJ2-1; tentatively, D is TRBD1 (5 bases). This CDR3 is 13 amino acids long. Germline V gene lookup returns CDR1 SNHLY and CDR2 FYNNEI. Trimming removed 2 bases from V and 8 bases from J, with 10 bases in between. CDR3 DNA: TGTGCCAGCAGTGAAACCAGGGCCTATGAGCAGTTCTTC. It translates to CASSETRAYEQFF.

The chain has TRBV7-2 and TRBJ2-4; D call uncertain. V was clipped by 4 bases and J by 9 bases, with 13 bases between them. There are 13 residues in the CDR3. Germline CDR1 SGHTA, CDR2 FQGNSA. CDR3 in amino acids: CASSSGPESIQYF. The CDR3 nucleotides are TGTGCCAGCAGCTCAGGCCCGGAAAGCATTCAGTACTTC.

The J gene is TRBJ1-6, the V gene TRBV12-3 or TRBV12-4, with D uncertain. The germline V and J ends were trimmed by 5 bases and 15 bases, with 14 bases remaining between them. This CDR3 contains 12 residues. The CDR3 region is CASSPELWGLHF. The CDR3 nucleotides are TGTGCCAGCAGTCCCGAGCTGTGGGGCCTCCACTTT.

The chain combines TRBV13 with TRBJ1-1; possibly TRBD1 for D (6 bases). Trimming removed 6 bases from V and 4 bases from J, with 18 bases in between. This CDR3 has 15 amino acids. Germline V CDR1 and CDR2: PRHDT, FYEKMQ (reference sequence). The CDR3 coding sequence is TGTGCCAGCAGTTTAAACAGGGCTGGGGGCACTGAAGCTTTCTTT. Protein product: CASSLNRAGGTEAFF.

The gene calls are TRBV6-4 and TRBJ1-2; 7 bases are shared with TRBD1. The CDR3 has 13 residues. Germline CDR1 is MRHNA and CDR2 is SNTAGT. The J segment lost 6 bases and the V segment lost 5 bases, leaving 6 bases of the junction unmatched. This chain's CDR3 is CASSRTGAHGYTF. In nucleotides, the CDR3 is TGTGCCAGCAGTCGAACAGGGGCACATGGCTACACCTTC.

The sample holds a few counts of this clonotype. The chain recombines TRBV18 with TRBJ2-7, with TRBD2 identical over 10 bases. Germline V gives CDR1 KGHSH, CDR2 LQKENI. V shed 6 bases, J shed 0 bases, and the junction held 17 bases outside the gene matches. This CDR3 contains 19 residues. The CDR3 DNA reads TGTGCCAGCTCCCTAACTAGCGGGACGAAATCCCCGAGCTCCTACGAGCAGTACTTC. Translation: CASSLTSGTKSPSSYEQYF.

V gene TRBV5-1 combines with J gene TRBJ2-3; the match to TRBD2 covers 8 bases. Trimming at V came to 4 bases and at J to 2 bases, leaving 9 bases not matched to a gene. The germline gives CDR1 SGHRS, CDR2 YFSETQ. This CDR3 is 16 amino acids long. CDR3 nucleotide sequence: TGCGCCAGCAGCCCCGGGACTAGGGAGCACACAGATACGCAGTATTTT. It specifies CASSPGTREHTDTQYF. Combining the CDR3 with reference TRBV5-1 and TRBJ2-3 gives the whole variable domain KAGVTQTPRYLIKTRGQQVTLSCSPISGHRSVSWYQQTPGQGLQFLFEYFSETQRNKGNFPGRFSGRQFSNSRSEMNVSTLELGDSALYLCASSPGTREHTDTQYFGPGTRLTVL.

The gene calls are TRBV11-2 and TRBJ2-7; D is undetermined. Germline CDR1 and CDR2: SGHAT and FQNNGV. V gave up 3 bases and J gave up 5 bases, with 8 bases separating them. The CDR3 spans 12 residues. Here the CDR3 reads CASSFVPNEQYF. In DNA form, the CDR3 reads TGTGCCAGCAGCTTCGTACCTAACGAGCAGTACTTC.

The rearrangement joins TRBV10-3 to TRBJ2-5; TRBD1 matches 8 bases. This CDR3 comprises 15 residues. Germline CDR1 is ENHRY and CDR2 is SYGVKD. V shed 2 bases, J shed 4 bases, and the junction held 6 bases outside the gene matches. The CDR3 coding sequence is TGTGCCATCAGTGAGGGACAGGGTGGACGAGAGACCCAGTACTTC. Its protein product is CAISEGQGGRETQYF.

This clonotype was counted only a few times. The rearrangement links TRBV5-1 to TRBJ1-1, with TRBD1 as a possible D gene (6 bases). CDR1 and CDR2 (germline): SGHRS, YFSETQ. V gave up 0 bases and J gave up 1 base, with 10 bases separating them. The CDR3 sequence is 15 residues long. The CDR3 region is CASSLAGGPNTEAFF. In DNA form, the CDR3 reads TGCGCCAGCAGCTTGGCCGGGGGGCCGAACACTGAAGCTTTCTTT.

The chain is built from TRBV10-3 and TRBJ2-1; D is perhaps TRBD1 or TRBD2 (6 bases each). The CDR3 spans 17 residues. Germline V gene data show CDR1 as ENHRY and CDR2 as SYGVKD. V was shortened by 2 bases and J by 4 bases, with 18 bases between the two germline ends. The CDR3 sequence is CAISERLGGGLYNEQFF. The CDR3 coding sequence is TGTGCCATCAGTGAGCGACTAGGGGGTGGCCTTTACAATGAGCAGTTCTTC.

The rearrangement links TRBV5-1 to TRBJ2-5, with D possibly matching TRBD1 (6 bases). V lost 4 bases, J lost 1 base, and 17 bases lay in between. CDR3 length: 16 residues. Looked up from germline, CDR1 is SGHRS and CDR2 is YFSETQ. The CDR3 DNA reads as TGCGCCAGCAGCAGAGGGACACTAAAAGGCCAAGAGACCCAGTACTTC. This sequence encodes CASSRGTLKGQETQYF.

This clonotype appeared a few times. The V gene is TRBV5-5, the J gene TRBJ2-3; D not resolved. The CDR3 runs to 15 residues. CDR1 is SGHKS and CDR2 is YYEKEE in the germline V gene (reference sequence). Between the trimmed V and J ends, which lost 0 bases and 3 bases, there was a span of 11 bases. CDR3 bases: TGTGCCAGCAGCTTGGGGCCCGGTGCAACAGATACGCAGTATTTT. Translating gives CASSLGPGATDTQYF.

The chain employs TRBV9 and TRBJ2-7; 9 bases fit TRBD1. Germline V gives CDR1 SGDLS, CDR2 YYNGEE. CDR3 size: 12 residues. V lost 10 bases and J lost 4; bases outside the gene matches: 6. The CDR3 sequence is CARGQGQYEQYF. DNA of the CDR3: TGTGCCCGGGGACAGGGTCAATACGAGCAGTACTTC.

The CDR3 loop reads CASRRERETQYF. DNA of the CDR3: TGTGCCAGCAGGCGGGAACGGGAGACCCAGTACTTC. The chain links TRBV12-3 or TRBV12-4 to TRBJ2-5; TRBD2 might be the D (6 bases). This CDR3 comprises 12 residues. Deletions cut 6 bases from V and 5 bases from J, with 10 bases between.

The genes are TRBV7-2 and TRBJ2-3; 8 bases are a match to TRBD2. In germline, CDR1 is SGHTA, CDR2 FQGNSA. J lost 5 bases, V lost 5 bases, and 9 bases had no gene match. This CDR3 comprises 15 residues. CDR3 sequence: CASSRIAGFIDTQYF. CDR3 bases: TGTGCCAGCAGCAGAATAGCGGGATTTATAGATACGCAGTATTTT.

The table lists this clonotype with a few counts. V is TRBV6-5 and J is TRBJ2-7; 7 nucleotides align to TRBD1. This CDR3 has 14 residues. Germline V gives CDR1 MNHEY, CDR2 SVGAGI. The ends lost 0 bases at V and 7 bases at J; junction bases unmatched: 6. The CDR3 is CASSYSKGTVEQYF. CDR3 nucleotides: TGTGCCAGCAGTTACTCGAAGGGGACAGTGGAGCAGTACTTC.

This clonotype was seen a handful of times. The chain has TRBV20-1 and TRBJ1-5; perhaps TRBD1 as D (5 bases). In germline, CDR1 is DFQATT, CDR2 SNEGSKA (reference sequence). The CDR3 has 16 residues. The V end was cut by 3 bases, the J end by 1 base, with 16 bases between. CDR3 amino acids: CSARGGRGISNQPQHF. The CDR3 nucleotides are TGCAGTGCTAGGGGTGGAAGGGGCATCAGCAATCAGCCCCAGCATTTT.

The J gene is TRBJ2-5, the V gene TRBV6-5; D perhaps matches TRBD1 (5 bases). The last part of the DNA fits TRBJ2-7 better; the J call may be wrong. Per germline, CDR1 MNHEY and CDR2 SVGAGI. This CDR3 has 14 residues. For the CDR3, the DNA is TGTGCCAGCAGTTACTCGAAAAGGGGCTACGAGCAGTACTTC. As protein: CASSYSKRGYEQYF.